The entry that follows covers one TCR beta chain sequence. Its antigen remains unidentified. TCRdb recomputed calls from the reads with MiXCR, one row per CDR3 protein. The table includes nearly 650,000 distinct CDR3 sequences, 20% to 25% detected once. The data originate from a study of T cell repertoires in cytomegalovirus infection. For the study at large: Public signatures in TCR beta pointed to CMV infection and matching HLA type. Overall study results and limits: HLA-C-restricted, CMV-specific TCR beta clonotypes were dominant ex vivo.

The germline gives CDR1 MDHEN, CDR2 SYDVKM. Trimming removed 3 bases at V and 5 bases at J, with 13 bases between. CDR3 length: 14 amino acids. The genes are TRBV28 and TRBJ2-5; D uncertain. What was sequenced was CD8+ T cells from PBMCs. This TCR was sampled from a human donor in good health (CMV status not recorded). Some clones in this sample may be carry-over from other donors' samples. DNA for the CDR3: TGTGCCAGCAGTTTTTATCAGGAGACGGAGACCCAGTACTTC. Its translation: CASSFYQETETQYF.